These T cell receptor beta chains were read from a single sample in a study of beta chain features in type 1 diabetes. This table comes from immunoSEQ multiplex PCR, and its TCRdb copy is limited to in-frame clones, with some not included. The sample shows some 410,000 clones, over 9.5% of them seen only once. The specimen sequenced was naive CD4+ T cells from blood. These receptor sequences come from a woman aged 18-30 years in good health. Each CDR3 is given with its conserved first and last residue. A D gene is named only where the DNA matches it firmly. The size of a clone is reported for some rows only, either as once, few or many, or as a class for expanded clones.

j_gene: TRBJ2-7; abundance: once; d_gene: NA; v_gene: TRBV2; CDR3aa: CARGGYEQYF; CDR3nt: TGTGCCCGGGGTGGATACGAGCAGTACTTC
j_gene: TRBJ2-5; abundance: NA; d_gene: NA; v_gene: TRBV28; CDR3aa: CASRLQETQYF; CDR3nt: TGTGCCAGCAGACTTCAAGAGACCCAGTACTTC
j_gene: TRBJ1-1; abundance: few; d_gene: NA; v_gene: TRBV25-1; CDR3aa: CASSRGGQGTEAFF; CDR3nt: TGTGCCAGCAGCCGAGGGGGGCAGGGCACTGAAGCTTTCTTT
j_gene: TRBJ2-1; abundance: NA; d_gene: NA; v_gene: TRBV5-1; CDR3aa: CASSRAANSYNEQFF; CDR3nt: TGCGCCAGCAGCCGGGCAGCCAACTCCTACAATGAGCAGTTCTTC
j_gene: TRBJ2-1; abundance: few; d_gene: TRBD2; v_gene: TRBV7-9; CDR3aa: CASSPRSGGAVLGEQFF; CDR3nt: TGTGCCAGCAGCCCCCGTAGCGGGGGGGCAGTCCTCGGTGAGCAGTTCTTC
j_gene: TRBJ2-2; abundance: few; d_gene: NA; v_gene: TRBV30; CDR3aa: CAWSRRRPGTGELFF; CDR3nt: TGTGCCTGGAGTCGTAGGCGTCCGGGCACCGGGGAGCTGTTTTTT
j_gene: TRBJ2-1; abundance: few; d_gene: NA; v_gene: TRBV9; CDR3aa: CASSVGSGDFSYNEQFF; CDR3nt: TGTGCCAGCAGCGTTGGTTCCGGGGACTTCTCCTACAATGAGCAGTTCTTC
j_gene: TRBJ2-1; abundance: NA; d_gene: TRBD2; v_gene: TRBV11-3; CDR3aa: CASRSSGRGDNEQFF; CDR3nt: TGTGCCAGCAGGTCTAGCGGGAGAGGGGACAATGAGCAGTTCTTC
j_gene: TRBJ1-6; abundance: NA; d_gene: NA; v_gene: TRBV4-2; CDR3aa: CASSVGGNSPLHF; CDR3nt: TGTGCCAGCAGCGTGGGGGGTAATTCACCCCTCCACTTT
j_gene: TRBJ2-5; abundance: NA; d_gene: NA; v_gene: TRBV28; CDR3aa: CASRTSGLGQETQYF; CDR3nt: TGTGCCAGCAGGACATCGGGACTTGGGCAAGAGACCCAGTACTTC
j_gene: TRBJ1-2; abundance: few; d_gene: TRBD1; v_gene: TRBV29-1; CDR3aa: CSVPRGGYDGYTF; CDR3nt: TGCAGCGTGCCCAGGGGGGGCTACGATGGCTACACCTTC
j_gene: TRBJ1-3; abundance: few; d_gene: NA; v_gene: TRBV7-9; CDR3aa: CASSPRGSSGNTIYF; CDR3nt: TGTGCCAGCAGCCCAAGGGGTTCCTCTGGAAACACCATATATTTT
j_gene: TRBJ2-5; abundance: NA; d_gene: TRBD1; v_gene: TRBV5-1; CDR3aa: CASSRRQGRPETQYF; CDR3nt: TGCGCCAGCAGCCGGAGACAGGGACGGCCCGAGACCCAGTACTTC
j_gene: TRBJ2-3; abundance: NA; d_gene: NA; v_gene: TRBV7-9; CDR3aa: CASNLNQGPSTDTQYF; CDR3nt: TGTGCCAGCAACCTAAACCAGGGCCCTAGCACAGATACGCAGTATTTT
j_gene: TRBJ2-7; abundance: NA; d_gene: NA; v_gene: TRBV18; CDR3aa: CASSPRAGEYEQYF; CDR3nt: TGTGCCAGCTCGCCACGGGCAGGGGAATACGAGCAGTACTTC
j_gene: TRBJ2-7; abundance: NA; d_gene: TRBD2; v_gene: TRBV4-1; CDR3aa: CASSQDPGLAGNEQYF; CDR3nt: TGCGCCAGCAGCCAAGATCCCGGGCTAGCGGGAAACGAGCAGTACTTC
j_gene: TRBJ1-5; abundance: NA; d_gene: TRBD1; v_gene: TRBV9; CDR3aa: CASSKRDSRQPQHF; CDR3nt: TGTGCCAGCAGCAAACGGGACAGTAGACAGCCCCAGCATTTT
j_gene: TRBJ2-3; abundance: NA; d_gene: NA; v_gene: TRBV7-9; CDR3aa: CASSSGGWARDTDTQYF; CDR3nt: TGTGCCAGCAGCTCAGGAGGCTGGGCGCGGGACACAGATACGCAGTATTTT
j_gene: TRBJ1-1; abundance: NA; d_gene: TRBD1; v_gene: TRBV7-8; CDR3aa: CASSSHGQGDWRNTEAFF; CDR3nt: TGTGCCAGCAGCTCCCACGGACAGGGGGATTGGAGGAACACTGAAGCTTTCTTT
j_gene: TRBJ2-3; abundance: NA; d_gene: NA; v_gene: TRBV7-2; CDR3aa: CASSSKRVSTDTQYF; CDR3nt: TGTGCCAGCAGCTCGAAGCGGGTTAGCACAGATACGCAGTATTTT
j_gene: TRBJ2-3; abundance: NA; d_gene: TRBD2; v_gene: TRBV7-3; CDR3aa: CASSQLAGVTDTQYF; CDR3nt: TGTGCCAGCAGCCAGCTAGCGGGGGTAACAGATACGCAGTATTTT
j_gene: TRBJ1-5; abundance: NA; d_gene: TRBD1; v_gene: TRBV6-1; CDR3aa: CASSRDRFRDQPQHF; CDR3nt: TGTGCCAGCAGCCGGGACAGGTTTAGGGATCAGCCCCAGCATTTT
j_gene: TRBJ2-3; abundance: NA; d_gene: TRBD2; v_gene: TRBV2; CDR3aa: CASSPLSGRAGLF; CDR3nt: TGTGCCAGCAGTCCGCTCAGCGGGAGGGCTGGTCTTTTT
j_gene: TRBJ2-1; abundance: NA; d_gene: NA; v_gene: TRBV5-1; CDR3aa: CASSLADSTYNEQFF; CDR3nt: TGCGCCAGCAGCTTGGCGGACTCCACCTACAATGAGCAGTTCTTC
j_gene: TRBJ2-3; abundance: NA; d_gene: NA; v_gene: TRBV7-2; CDR3aa: CASSLYSTGGDTQYF; CDR3nt: TGTGCCAGCAGCTTATATTCGACTGGCGGGGATACGCAGTATTTT
j_gene: TRBJ2-2; abundance: NA; d_gene: NA; v_gene: TRBV4-3; CDR3aa: CASAHEGELFF; CDR3nt: TGCGCCAGCGCCCACGAAGGGGAGCTGTTTTTT
j_gene: TRBJ2-3; abundance: few; d_gene: NA; v_gene: TRBV14; CDR3aa: CASSQVPDTQYF; CDR3nt: TGTGCCAGCAGCCAAGTGCCAGATACGCAGTATTTT
j_gene: TRBJ1-4; abundance: few; d_gene: TRBD1; v_gene: TRBV29-1; CDR3aa: CSVWTGGNEKLFF; CDR3nt: TGCAGCGTATGGACAGGGGGTAATGAAAAACTGTTTTTT
j_gene: TRBJ2-3; abundance: NA; d_gene: TRBD2; v_gene: TRBV7-8; CDR3aa: CASSLQAGDTDTQYF; CDR3nt: TGTGCCAGCAGCTTACAAGCGGGAGACACAGATACGCAGTATTTT
j_gene: TRBJ2-7; abundance: few; d_gene: TRBD1; v_gene: TRBV29-1; CDR3aa: CSVADRAYEQYF; CDR3nt: TGCAGCGTGGCGGACAGGGCCTACGAGCAGTACTTC
j_gene: TRBJ1-2; abundance: few; d_gene: NA; v_gene: TRBV5-6; CDR3aa: CASSHPTSPYGYTF; CDR3nt: TGTGCCAGCAGCCACCCTACATCGCCATATGGCTACACCTTC
j_gene: TRBJ2-3; abundance: NA; d_gene: NA; v_gene: TRBV5-4; CDR3aa: CASSFRGTDTQYF; CDR3nt: TGTGCCAGCAGCTTCCGGGGAACAGATACGCAGTATTTT
j_gene: TRBJ2-5; abundance: few; d_gene: NA; v_gene: TRBV6-6; CDR3aa: CASSYRETQYF; CDR3nt: TGTGCCAGCAGTTACCGAGAGACCCAGTACTTC
j_gene: TRBJ1-5; abundance: NA; d_gene: NA; v_gene: TRBV28; CDR3aa: CASSFWSMVGTIFWPQHF; CDR3nt: TGTGCCAGCAGTTTTTGGTCAATGGTCGGGACAATCTTTTGGCCCCAGCATTTT
j_gene: TRBJ2-3; abundance: few; d_gene: NA; v_gene: TRBV29-1; CDR3aa: CSVDQDTDTQYF; CDR3nt: TGCAGCGTTGACCAGGACACAGATACGCAGTATTTT
j_gene: TRBJ1-1; abundance: few; d_gene: NA; v_gene: TRBV9; CDR3aa: CASDNGNTEAFF; CDR3nt: TGTGCCAGCGATAACGGGAACACTGAAGCTTTCTTT